The 31 T cell receptor beta chains below all came from one sample that was sequenced in a study of blood T cell repertoires in COVID-19. Repertoires were generated with immunoSEQ multiplex PCR, while TCRdb's copy carries only in-frame clones and drops some. The sample shows approximately 260,000 clones, roughly 80% of them seen only once. Material: peripheral blood. All receptors come from an elderly woman with acute or convalescent COVID-19.

This chain links TRBV5-1 with TRBJ1-4; TRBD1 agrees at 8 bases. Germline CDR1 reads SGHRS; CDR2 reads YFSETQ. The CDR3 contains 15 residues. The V and J ends lost 3 bases and 4 bases, in that order; junction bases with no gene match: 5. The CDR3 protein is CASSSGDRSNEKLFF. DNA for the CDR3: TGCGCCAGCAGCTCCGGGGACAGGAGTAATGAAAAACTGTTTTTT.

The count of this clone is one. The chain links TRBV18 to TRBJ2-5; 12 bases agree with TRBD2. The CDR3 is 15 residues long. The V segment lost 2 bases and the J segment 5 bases; nucleotides outside the gene matches: 3. Germline CDR1 is KGHSH and CDR2 is LQKENI. The CDR3 DNA reads TGTGCCAGCTCACCAACTAGCGGGGGGCCTGAGACCCAGTACTTC. Translation: CASSPTSGGPETQYF.

In its sample, this clone was seen a few times. The chain combines TRBV5-1 with TRBJ2-7; 10 bases are shared with TRBD1. The CDR3 covers 13 residues. J lost 4 bases, V lost 5 bases, and 3 bases had no gene match. CDR1 and CDR2 from the germline V gene are SGHRS and YFSETQ. The CDR3 nucleotides are TGCGCCAGCAGGCCGGGACAGGGGTACGAGCAGTACTTC. Amino acids: CASRPGQGYEQYF.

J is TRBJ1-6 and V is TRBV27; TRBD1 matches 11 bases. Germline CDR1 MNHEY, CDR2 SMNVEV (reference sequence). The trim removed 8 bases at V and 10 bases at J, leaving 7 bases unmatched. The length of the CDR3 is 14 residues. CDR3: CASGGTGGHSPLHF. The CDR3 nucleotides read TGTGCCAGCGGGGGGACAGGGGGACACTCACCCCTCCACTTT.

CDR3 coding DNA: TGTGCCAGCAGTCCACGACTAGCGGGGGTCCAAGGCGCGATAGATGAGCAGTTCTTC. This sequence encodes CASSPRLAGVQGAIDEQFF. The chain is built from TRBV6-6 and TRBJ2-1; TRBD2 matches at 12 bases. CDR3 length: 19 residues. The V gene end was trimmed by 5 bases and the J gene end by 8 bases; junction bases not matched to a gene: 19. Germline lookup yields CDR1 MNHNY and CDR2 SVGAGI (reference sequence).

As regards this clone: The same CDR3 can be traced to other DNA sequences in this sample. The genes are TRBV5-6 and TRBJ1-4; D is undetermined. The ends were cut back, 0 bases at V and 0 bases at J, with 6 bases in the middle. Germline CDR1 reads SGHDT; CDR2 reads YYEEEE. CDR3 length equals 15 residues. CDR3 sequence reads: CASSLGAATNEKLFF. In nucleotides, the CDR3 is TGTGCCAGCAGCTTGGGGGCAGCAACTAATGAAAAACTGTTTTTT.

V and J are TRBV19 and TRBJ2-5, with TRBD1 matching 9 bases. Germline values: CDR1 LNHDA, CDR2 SQIVND (reference sequence). Losses at the gene ends were 4 bases for V and 7 bases for J; bases not matched to a gene: 10. The CDR3 is made up of 15 amino acids. The CDR3, as DNA: TGTGCCAGTAGTAGTCCGGGACAGGGTGTTTGGACCCAGTACTTC. Translated, it gives CASSSPGQGVWTQYF.

V usage is TRBV5-5 and J usage is TRBJ1-2; 11 positions match TRBD1. The V gene end was trimmed by 2 bases and the J gene end by 8 bases; junction bases not matched to a gene: 14. This CDR3 comprises 17 residues. The germline V gene encodes CDR1 SGHKS and CDR2 YYEKEE (reference sequence). CDR3 sequence reads: CASSFRDRGVVGRGYTF. CDR3 nucleotides: TGTGCCAGCAGCTTCCGGGACAGGGGGGTAGTGGGACGGGGCTACACCTTC.

To note about this clone: The same CDR3 is also encoded by other DNA sequences in this sample. The gene calls are TRBV7-9 and TRBJ1-2; D ambiguous. CDR1 SEHNR and CDR2 FQNEAQ come from the germline V gene (reference sequence). CDR3 size: 13 residues. V dropped 1 base and J dropped 1 base, with 4 bases sitting between them. In DNA, the CDR3 is TGTGCCAGCAGCTTAGAACTTAACTATGGCTACACCTTC. Its protein product is CASSLELNYGYTF. Supplemented by reference TRBV7-9 and TRBJ1-2, the full variable domain reads DTGVSQNPRHKITKRGQNVTFRCDPISEHNRLYWYRQTLGQGPEFLTYFQNEAQLEKSRLLSDRFSAERPKGSFSTLEIQRTEQGDSAMYLCASSLELNYGYTFGSGTRLTVV.

The chain has TRBV7-8 and TRBJ1-1, with D possibly being TRBD1 (5 bases). Germline values: CDR1 SGHVS, CDR2 FQNEAQ. Trimming cost V 2 bases and J 4 bases, with 8 bases left between them. This CDR3 is built from 13 residues. The CDR3 sequence: CASSLTTVTEAFF. The CDR3 DNA reads as TGTGCCAGCAGCTTAACGACAGTCACTGAAGCTTTCTTT.

The chain couples TRBV5-1 to TRBJ1-1; 7 positions match TRBD1. CDR1 and CDR2 from the germline V gene are SGHRS and YFSETQ. The CDR3 runs to 14 residues. V lost 5 bases, J lost 1 base, and 5 bases stayed unmatched. The CDR3 here is CASRQGVENTEAFF. The CDR3 DNA reads TGCGCCAGCAGGCAGGGGGTAGAGAACACTGAAGCTTTCTTT.

Details on this clone: Other DNA sequences in the sample encode the same CDR3. The chain is built from TRBV12-3 or TRBV12-4 and TRBJ2-7; perhaps TRBD2 as D (5 bases). Trimming took off 5 bases at V and 6 bases at J, with 14 bases between the two ends. There are 13 residues in the CDR3. The CDR3: CASSLRGGGEQYF. The CDR3 region has the DNA TGTGCCAGCAGTCTCCGAGGAGGCGGCGAGCAGTACTTC.

Written as DNA, the CDR3 is TGTGCCAGCAGCGCCCAGGGGGACTACACCTTC. Its protein product is CASSAQGDYTF. The rearrangement links TRBV7-9 to TRBJ1-2, with 7 bases lining up with TRBD1. V shed 5 bases and J 10 bases; nucleotides not matched to a gene: 4. CDR1 and CDR2 (germline): SEHNR, FQNEAQ (reference sequence). The CDR3 sequence is 11 residues long.

This clone was detected once. The chain recombines TRBV30 with TRBJ1-1; tentative D call: TRBD1 (5 bases). Trimming left V 3 bases short and J 7 bases short, with 15 bases between. The CDR3 totals 13 residues. CDR1 is GTSNPN and CDR2 is SVGIG in the germline V gene (reference sequence). Here the CDR3 DNA reads TGTGCCTGGAGGCACCGGGGGAGAGATGAAGCTTTCTTT. Amino acid sequence: CAWRHRGRDEAFF. Looking up the rest from reference TRBV30 and TRBJ1-1 gives the full variable domain: SQTIHQWPATLVQPVGSPLSLECTVEGTSNPNLYWYRQAAGRGLQLLFYSVGIGQISSEVPQNLSASRPQDRQFILSSKKLLLSDSGFYLCAWRHRGRDEAFFGQGTRLTVV.

The chain recombines TRBV5-1 with TRBJ1-2; 7 nucleotides match TRBD1. This CDR3 comprises 15 residues. Germline lookup yields CDR1 SGHRS and CDR2 YFSETQ. Trimming removed 4 bases from V and 6 bases from J; junction bases left unmatched: 12. The CDR3 nucleotides are TGCGCCAGCAGCCCCTCGTCCGGGACAGAGAATGGCTACACCTTC. Amino acid sequence: CASSPSSGTENGYTF. Full variable domain (remainder filled in from reference TRBV5-1 and TRBJ1-2): KAGVTQTPRYLIKTRGQQVTLSCSPISGHRSVSWYQQTPGQGLQFLFEYFSETQRNKGNFPGRFSGRQFSNSRSEMNVSTLELGDSALYLCASSPSSGTENGYTFGSGTRLTVV.

This clone came up a few times. V and J are TRBV7-3 and TRBJ2-1; D is perhaps TRBD1 (7 bases). The V and J ends lost 6 bases and 8 bases respectively, with 14 bases between them. Germline assignment: CDR1 SGHTA and CDR2 FQGTGA. This CDR3 is 13 amino acids long. CDR3 sequence reads: CASSYRGLDEQFF. CDR3 DNA sequence: TGTGCCAGCAGTTACAGGGGACTCGATGAGCAGTTCTTC.

The V and J genes are TRBV30 and TRBJ1-6; TRBD1 matches at 9 bases. There are 14 residues in the CDR3. J lost 6 bases, V lost 5 bases, and 5 bases had no gene match. Germline lookup yields CDR1 GTSNPN and CDR2 SVGIG (reference sequence). The DNA of the CDR3 is TGTGCCTGGTGCCGGGACAGGGTTAATTCACCCCTCCACTTT. This gives the protein CAWCRDRVNSPLHF.

The chain uses TRBV18 and TRBJ1-1; 7 positions agree with TRBD1. V shed 3 bases, J shed 7 bases, and the junction held 5 bases outside the gene matches. CDR1 and CDR2 (germline): KGHSH, LQKENI. The CDR3 totals 13 residues. The CDR3 loop is CASSPVTGLEAFF. The CDR3, as DNA: TGTGCCAGCTCACCGGTGACAGGGCTTGAAGCTTTCTTT.

This clone was seen a single time. The chain joins TRBV3-1 (or the pseudogene TRBV3-2) to TRBJ1-1; 9 bases are a match to TRBD1. The CDR3 has 15 amino acids. J was trimmed by 1 base and V by 2 bases; bases with no gene match: 2. Per germline, CDR1 LGHDT and CDR2 YNNKEL (reference sequence). This CDR3 is CASSQTGGGNTEAFF. In nucleotides, the CDR3 is TGTGCCAGCAGCCAAACAGGGGGCGGGAACACTGAAGCTTTCTTT.

J is TRBJ2-6 and V is TRBV18; D is perhaps TRBD2 (5 bases). The CDR3 is made up of 16 amino acids. Germline V lookup: CDR1 KGHSH, CDR2 LQKENI. V was pared by 2 bases and J by 0 bases, with 8 bases between. CDR3 in DNA: TGTGCCAGCTCACCAGTCGGGGACTCTGGGGCCAACGTCCTGACTTTC. As protein: CASSPVGDSGANVLTF. Looking up the rest from reference TRBV18 and TRBJ2-6 gives the full variable domain: NAGVMQNPRHLVRRRGQEARLRCSPMKGHSHVYWYRQLPEEGLKFMVYLQKENIIDESGMPKERFSAEFPKEGPSILRIQQVVRGDSAAYFCASSPVGDSGANVLTFGAGSRLTVL.

Comments on this clone: Other DNA sequences from this sample encode an identical CDR3 as well. This chain links TRBV2 with TRBJ2-2; D ambiguous. V was clipped by 5 bases and J by 2 bases, with 6 bases between them. The CDR3 loop spans 13 amino acids. Germline V lookup: CDR1 SNHLY, CDR2 FYNNEI. The CDR3 spells CASSRTNTGELFF. The CDR3 nucleotides are TGTGCCAGCAGTCGCACTAACACCGGGGAGCTGTTTTTT.

This chain uses TRBV7-6 with TRBJ1-2; tentatively, D is TRBD1 (6 bases). Deletions cut 4 bases from V and 8 bases from J, with 20 bases between. The CDR3 covers 15 residues. Per germline, CDR1 SGHVS and CDR2 FNYEAQ. CDR3 loop: CASSYSPGQTMGYTF. The DNA of the CDR3 is TGTGCCAGCAGCTATAGTCCTGGACAGACGATGGGCTACACCTTC.

The V gene is TRBV19, the J gene TRBJ1-5; 7 bases map to TRBD1. Germline V gene data show CDR1 as LNHDA and CDR2 as SQIVND (reference sequence). The CDR3 extends over 15 amino acids. Trimming took 1 base from V and 2 from J; bases not matched to a gene: 2. The CDR3 loop is CASSIAGQGNQPQHF. The CDR3, as DNA: TGTGCCAGTAGTATAGCCGGACAGGGCAATCAGCCCCAGCATTTT.

This clone was seen a single time. The chain uses TRBV6-6 and TRBJ1-4, with 11 bases matching TRBD1. Germline V gene lookup returns CDR1 MNHNY and CDR2 SVGAGI (reference sequence). This CDR3 contains 15 residues. The V and J ends lost 5 bases and 3 bases, in that order; junction bases with no gene match: 2. The CDR3 region is CASSGTGGSNEKLFF. CDR3 bases: TGTGCCAGCAGTGGGACAGGGGGTTCTAATGAAAAACTGTTTTTT.

A few counts support this clone. This chain uses TRBV7-2 with TRBJ1-2; maybe TRBD1 (6 bases). V shed 1 base and J shed 1 base, with 7 bases lying between them. CDR1 and CDR2 (germline): SGHTA, FQGNSA. The length of the CDR3 is 14 residues. The CDR3 spells CASSLDRVNYGYTF. DNA of the CDR3: TGTGCCAGCAGCTTAGACAGGGTTAACTATGGCTACACCTTC.

The gene calls are TRBV21-1 and TRBJ1-1; the table gives TRBD1 as D, unverified against the DNA. TRBV21-1 is a known pseudogene. This CDR3 is 15 amino acids long. DNA for the CDR3: TGTGCCAGCAGCAAAGATACAGGGGCAAGCACTGAAGCTTTCTTT. Protein product: CASSKDTGASTEAFF.

The V and J genes are TRBV28 and TRBJ1-2; a possible D gene is TRBD1 (5 bases). There are 12 residues in the CDR3. The V end lost 5 bases, the J end lost 6 bases, and 10 bases lay between the germline ends. From germline, CDR1 is MDHEN and CDR2 SYDVKM. The CDR3 DNA reads as TGTGCCAGCAGTGAGGGGACTGATGGCTACACCTTC. Residues: CASSEGTDGYTF.

The gene calls are TRBV18 and TRBJ2-3; D might be TRBD2 (5 bases). V lost 3 bases and J 1 base, leaving 14 bases between the germline ends. In germline, CDR1 is KGHSH, CDR2 LQKENI. This CDR3 spans 16 amino acids. Written as DNA, the CDR3 is TGTGCCAGCTCACCCCTAGCAGCCTCTGGCACAGATACGCAGTATTTT. Protein: CASSPLAASGTDTQYF.

The chain uses TRBV7-9 and TRBJ1-6; 9 positions match TRBD1. CDR3 length: 17 residues. Per germline, CDR1 SEHNR and CDR2 FQNEAQ (reference sequence). V was pared by 5 bases and J by 5 bases, with 10 bases of the junction left unmatched. The CDR3: CASSTPLGTGNNSPLHF. Here the CDR3 DNA reads TGTGCCAGCAGCACCCCCCTTGGGACAGGGAATAATTCACCCCTCCACTTT.

This sequence joins TRBV29-1 and TRBJ1-2; D is perhaps TRBD1 (5 bases). The CDR3 length is 12 residues. Trimming left V 7 bases short and J 0 bases short, with 9 bases between. Germline CDR1 and CDR2: SQVTM and ANQGSEA. DNA for the CDR3: TGCAGCGCTTTGACAGCTAACTATGGCTACACCTTC. Amino acid sequence: CSALTANYGYTF.

The V and J genes are TRBV5-4 and TRBJ2-7, with D maybe TRBD2 (8 bases). There are 18 residues in the CDR3. CDR1 is SGHNT, CDR2 YYREEE, per germline (reference sequence). The V end lost 3 bases, the J end lost 0 bases, and 22 bases lay between the germline ends. This CDR3 is CASSSGQPTGTSSYEQYF. DNA for the CDR3: TGTGCCAGCAGCTCGGGACAGCCCACCGGGACTAGCTCCTACGAGCAGTACTTC. The whole variable domain, filled in from reference TRBV5-4 and TRBJ2-7, reads ETGVTQSPTHLIKTRGQQVTLRCSSQSGHNTVSWYQQALGQGPQFIFQYYREEENGRGNFPPRFSGLQFPNYSSELNVNALELDDSALYLCASSSGQPTGTSSYEQYFGPGTRLTVT.